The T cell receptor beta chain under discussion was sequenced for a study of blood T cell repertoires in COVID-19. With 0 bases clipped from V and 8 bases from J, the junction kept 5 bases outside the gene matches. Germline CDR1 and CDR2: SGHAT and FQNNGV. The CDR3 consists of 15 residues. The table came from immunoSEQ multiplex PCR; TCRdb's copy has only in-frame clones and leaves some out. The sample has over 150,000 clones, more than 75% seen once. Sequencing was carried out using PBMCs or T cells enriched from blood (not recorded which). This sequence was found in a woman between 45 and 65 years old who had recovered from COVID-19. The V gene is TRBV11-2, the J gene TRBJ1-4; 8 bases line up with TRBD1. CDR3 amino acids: CASSLEGRGREKLFF. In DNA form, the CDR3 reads TGTGCCAGCAGCTTAGAGGGCAGGGGGCGAGAAAAACTGTTTTTT.